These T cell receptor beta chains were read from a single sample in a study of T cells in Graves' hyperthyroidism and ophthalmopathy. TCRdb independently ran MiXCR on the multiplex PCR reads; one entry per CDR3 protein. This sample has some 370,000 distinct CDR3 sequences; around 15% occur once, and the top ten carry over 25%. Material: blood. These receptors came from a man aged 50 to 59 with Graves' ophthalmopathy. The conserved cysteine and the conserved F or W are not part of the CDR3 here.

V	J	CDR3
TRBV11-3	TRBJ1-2	ASSSSFGQVVGTNYGYT
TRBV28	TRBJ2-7	ASSLEGTGYEQY
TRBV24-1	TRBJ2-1	ATSDGQGYDEQF
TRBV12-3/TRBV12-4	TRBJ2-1	ASSLAGADYNEQF
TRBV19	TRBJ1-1	ASSNSGLNTEAF
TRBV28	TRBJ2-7	ASSLEGISYEQY
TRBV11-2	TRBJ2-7	ASSQDRMYEQY
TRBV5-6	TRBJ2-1	ASSLGSVHNEQF
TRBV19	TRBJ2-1	ASRPPGLAGDQF
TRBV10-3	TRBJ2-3	AISEGTTQGDTQY
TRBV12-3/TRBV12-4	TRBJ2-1	ASRTSSGVYNEQF
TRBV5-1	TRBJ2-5	ASSHLEETQY
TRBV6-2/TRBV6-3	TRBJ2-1	ASSSIIDPHYNEQF
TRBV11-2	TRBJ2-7	ASSFAPSSYEQY
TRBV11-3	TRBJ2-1	ASSAGDRGSYSYNEQF
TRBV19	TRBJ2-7	ASSIGASGGLYEQY
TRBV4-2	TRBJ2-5	ASSQDSSGRTETQY
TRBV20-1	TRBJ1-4	SARNRANLANEKLF
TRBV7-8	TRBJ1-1	ASSPRPVRGGYTEAF
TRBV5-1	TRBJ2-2	ASSLVPDANTGELF